The 3 T cell receptor beta chains in this list originate from one sample, sequenced in a study of OX40 agonist ivuxolimab in advanced cancers. Some clones are missing from TCRdb's copy, which holds only in-frame ones; the method was immunoSEQ multiplex PCR. This sample has around 30,000 clones, with roughly 89% found just once. Sample: CD4+ or CD8+ T cells sorted from blood, taken in a trial of the OX40 agonist ivuxolimab. The origin of the receptors is an adult with an advanced solid tumor such as melanoma, head and neck, liver or kidney cancer.

This clone was seen more than once but under ten times. The chain recombines TRBV7-9 with TRBJ2-1; D not certain. Germline CDR1 and CDR2: SEHNR and FQNEAQ (reference sequence). Trimming left V 4 bases short and J 4 bases short, with 8 bases between. CDR3 length: 13 residues. The CDR3 DNA reads as TGTGCCAGCAGCTCGACTCCGTACAATGAGCAGTTCTTC. It translates to CASSSTPYNEQFF. Full variable domain (outside the CDR3, taken from reference TRBV7-9 and TRBJ2-1): DTGVSQNPRHKITKRGQNVTFRCDPISEHNRLYWYRQTLGQGPEFLTYFQNEAQLEKSRLLSDRFSAERPKGSFSTLEIQRTEQGDSAMYLCASSSTPYNEQFFGPGTRLTVL.

The chain employs TRBV7-3 and TRBJ2-3; 9 bases align to TRBD2. The V segment lost 8 bases and the J segment 0 bases; nucleotides outside the gene matches: 6. CDR3 length: 15 residues. Germline CDR1 reads SGHTA; CDR2 reads FQGTGA. The CDR3 DNA reads as TGTGCCAGCGCCAGCGGGGGGACTAGCACAGATACGCAGTATTTT. Its translation: CASASGGTSTDTQYF.

V and J are TRBV6-4 and TRBJ2-1, with 14 positions matching TRBD2. Trimming at V came to 4 bases and at J to 7 bases, leaving 0 bases not matched to a gene. Germline V CDR1 and CDR2: MRHNA, SNTAGT. The CDR3 totals 14 residues. CDR3 amino acids: CASSGLAGGNEQFF. The DNA of the CDR3 is TGTGCCAGCAGTGGACTAGCGGGAGGGAATGAGCAGTTCTTC.